The rows below give T cell receptor beta chains drawn from one sample of a study of lymphopenia after photon versus proton radiotherapy. Using immunoSEQ multiplex PCR, the repertoire was profiled, and TCRdb retains in-frame clones only, with some absent. This table holds 60,000 to 75,000 clones, approximately 90% found once. The material sequenced was peripheral blood, taken from a patient treated with proton-based radiotherapy. These receptors were collected from a man older than 75 with esophageal cancer. Each CDR3 is given with its conserved first and last residue. The order of the fields is J gene, V gene, clone size, D gene, CDR3 protein, CDR3 DNA. A D gene is named only where the DNA matches it firmly. For some rows the clone size is stated as once, few or many, or as a class when expanded; others skip it.

J: TRBJ1-5; V: TRBV27; size: -; D: TRBD1; CDR3: CASSTGTGGDQPQHF; DNA: TGTGCCAGCAGTACTGGGACAGGGGGCGATCAGCCCCAGCATTTT
J: TRBJ2-7; V: TRBV4-1; size: -; D: -; CDR3: CASSQDPMGVYEQYF; DNA: TGCGCCAGCAGCCAAGACCCCATGGGGGTCTACGAGCAGTACTTC
J: TRBJ1-6; V: TRBV5-1; size: -; D: -; CDR3: CASSFYPPRGRGSYNSPLHF; DNA: TGCGCCAGCAGCTTTTATCCCCCCAGGGGCCGTGGCTCCTATAATTCACCCCTCCACTTT
J: TRBJ1-5; V: TRBV13; size: -; D: TRBD1; CDR3: CASSVDREQPQHF; DNA: TGTGCCAGCAGCGTAGACAGGGAACAGCCCCAGCATTTT
J: TRBJ2-2; V: TRBV5-8; size: -; D: TRBD2; CDR3: CASSRPLAGGDTGELFF; DNA: TGTGCCAGCAGCCGTCCCCTAGCGGGAGGGGACACCGGGGAGCTGTTTTTT
J: TRBJ1-1; V: TRBV7-2; size: few; D: -; CDR3: CASSSLGRNTEAFF; DNA: TGTGCCAGCAGCTCCTTGGGGAGAAACACTGAAGCTTTCTTT
J: TRBJ2-1; V: TRBV7-2; size: -; D: -; CDR3: CASSSAAWANEQFF; DNA: TGTGCCAGCAGCTCGGCAGCCTGGGCCAATGAGCAGTTCTTC
J: TRBJ2-2; V: TRBV6-6; size: once; D: -; CDR3: CASSLFEGIGELFF; DNA: TGTGCCAGCAGTCTCTTTGAGGGGATCGGGGAGCTGTTTTTT
J: TRBJ1-2; V: TRBV27; size: -; D: -; CDR3: CASSLSLGARGYTF; DNA: TGTGCCAGCAGTTTATCGTTGGGGGCGCGTGGCTACACCTTC
J: TRBJ2-1; V: TRBV5-8; size: -; D: -; CDR3: CASSPWGGNEQFF; DNA: TGTGCCAGCAGCCCCTGGGGAGGCAATGAGCAGTTCTTC
J: TRBJ2-7; V: TRBV7-2; size: -; D: -; CDR3: CASTSEGRPASEQYF; DNA: TGTGCCAGCACCAGTGAGGGACGGCCGGCCAGCGAGCAGTACTTC
J: TRBJ2-1; V: TRBV5-1; size: -; D: TRBD2; CDR3: CASSQSLAGDYNEQFF; DNA: TGCGCCAGCAGCCAATCCCTAGCGGGAGACTACAATGAGCAGTTCTTC
J: TRBJ1-5; V: TRBV7-7; size: -; D: -; CDR3: CASSLVYGLGNQPQHF; DNA: TGTGCTAGCAGCTTAGTCTATGGACTTGGCAATCAGCCCCAGCATTTT
J: TRBJ1-1; V: TRBV11-2; size: -; D: -; CDR3: CASSLSQGLVNTEAFF; DNA: TGTGCCAGCAGCTTAAGCCAGGGGCTGGTGAACACTGAAGCTTTCTTT
J: TRBJ2-7; V: TRBV7-2; size: -; D: TRBD1; CDR3: CASSFQGGIYEQYF; DNA: TGTGCCAGCAGCTTCCAAGGGGGCATCTACGAGCAGTACTTC
J: TRBJ1-1; V: TRBV19; size: -; D: -; CDR3: CASSILWGLDTEAFF; DNA: TGTGCCAGTAGTATACTTTGGGGGCTTGACACTGAAGCTTTCTTT
J: TRBJ2-3; V: TRBV4-1; size: -; D: TRBD2; CDR3: CASSQASGRGTDTQYF; DNA: TGCGCCAGCAGCCAGGCTAGCGGGAGGGGCACAGATACGCAGTATTTT
J: TRBJ1-2; V: TRBV15; size: -; D: -; CDR3: CTTSRQLNLGYTF; DNA: TGTACCACCAGCAGACAGCTTAATCTCGGCTACACCTTC
J: TRBJ1-4; V: TRBV18; size: once; D: -; CDR3: CASSRGRGSEKLFF; DNA: TGTGCCAGCTCTCGAGGAAGGGGGAGTGAAAAACTGTTTTTT
J: TRBJ1-6; V: TRBV6-5; size: -; D: -; CDR3: CASSPQGSYNSPLHF; DNA: TGTGCCAGCAGTCCCCAGGGTTCCTATAATTCACCCCTCCACTTT
J: TRBJ1-5; V: TRBV27; size: -; D: -; CDR3: CASSYSGGKGQPQHF; DNA: TGTGCCAGCAGTTATTCCGGGGGCAAGGGGCAGCCCCAGCATTTT
J: TRBJ1-5; V: TRBV9; size: -; D: -; CDR3: CASSVGLSNQPQHF; DNA: TGTGCCAGCAGCGTAGGGCTTAGCAATCAGCCCCAGCATTTT
J: TRBJ1-4; V: TRBV5-4; size: -; D: -; CDR3: CASSRDGYNEKLFF; DNA: TGTGCCAGCAGCCGGGACGGCTATAATGAAAAACTGTTTTTT
J: TRBJ2-5; V: TRBV30; size: -; D: TRBD1; CDR3: CAWARGQTRTQYF; DNA: TGTGCCTGGGCCAGGGGGCAGACACGAACCCAGTACTTC
J: TRBJ1-3; V: TRBV7-6; size: -; D: -; CDR3: CASSLTGSYGNTIYF; DNA: TGTGCCAGCAGCCTTACAGGGTCTTACGGAAACACCATATATTTT
J: TRBJ2-7; V: TRBV20-1; size: -; D: -; CDR3: CSARGGPEQYF; DNA: TGCAGTGCCAGGGGGGGCCCCGAGCAGTACTTC